This entry features one T cell receptor (beta chain) sequence. At least ten counts were recorded for this clonotype. No antigen is known for it. Base qualities are missing; no much larger clone stands one base away. The CDR3 starts with the cysteine, ends with the phenylalanine, and has 17 residues. The sequence is cut down to CDR3 DNA, 51 bases in frame from base 1. Here V drops 5 bases and J drops 0 bases, and the junction holds 9 bases not matched to any gene. The germline V gene gives CDR1 as SGHTA and CDR2 as FQGNSA. The library was prepared using 5' RACE. The ligated cDNA was amplified in four rounds of PCR with nested alpha and beta constant region primers together with the SP2 primer. For the blood and skin samples, reverse transcription of TCR RNA was done with SuperScript IV along with alpha and beta constant region primers. Using T4 RNA ligase 1, an oligonucleotide carrying both the Illumina SP2 primer and a UMI was ligated onto the 3' end of the cDNA. The 12-nucleotide UMI was composed of two random hexamers separated by an eight-base spacer, which was included to prevent hairpin formation. From the second PCR onward, TCR alpha and beta chain libraries were processed separately, and dual indexing was applied for multiplexing. After pooling, the indexed libraries were analyzed by capillary electrophoresis and sequenced on either an Illumina MiSeq or NextSeq. Libraries were spiked with PhiX DNA at about 5-7.5% so that base diversity was increased and cluster recognition was improved. The authors' pipeline ran thus. Demultiplexor extracted UMIs from read 2, combined them with read 1 TCR sequence, and split reads by sample indices. V and J genes and V-J junctions were identified by Decombinator, and each TCR was assigned a five-part identifier that included V and J deletions. UMIs were used by Collapsinator to correct sequencing errors and PCR amplification heterogeneity, so that a UMI-based abundance was obtained for each TCR. CDR3Translator turned identifiers into nucleotide sequence, translated the nucleotide sequence into amino acids, and pulled out CDR3 regions based on terminal motifs. Error-corrected alpha and beta TCR counts from blood and skin were compared after normalization to input RNA amount. The public sequencing data were trimmed at Q25 with fastp and processed into clonotypes with MiXCR by TCRdb, which kept only in-frame beta chains. Every distinct CDR3 protein forms one entry, paired with its most common genes and DNA. It is TCRdb's table, rather than the study itself, that gives the V and J calls and clone size. The table for this sample lists over 50,000 distinct CDR3 sequences; 7.6% of them were counted only once. The ten largest clones represent around 9.8% of the sample.

The data stem from a study of naive and memory T cell subsets (dated 2017 in TCRdb). At the level of the whole study: The figure summarizing these samples reported approximately ten blood donors, 7 tuberculin skin test biopsies and 3 saline control biopsies. PCR2 was typically performed as a SYBR Green qPCR that was stopped at a set threshold, although end-point PCR (approximately 6 cycles) could be used instead for low-input samples. Here is what the overall study found, with its caveats: The RNA-based method was acknowledged as potentially sensitive to TCR transcript changes with T cell activation and differentiation.

The study reported a robust and sensitive protocol to amplify, sequence and analyze TCRs, based on 3' ligation of a UMI-containing oligonucleotide to TCR cDNA. For whole blood analysis, roughly 2.5 ml of peripheral blood was drawn from adult healthy volunteers into Tempus tubes, and RNA was extracted according to the manufacturer's instructions. Before reverse transcription, total RNA that had not been cell sorted was treated with RQ1 DNase, with a target input of about 1 to 1000 ng. Libraries were prepared from skin biopsies and whole blood to test how robust the pipeline was in samples where T cells are a minority population.

The sequence links TRBV7-2 to TRBJ1-2, and 10 bases in between align with TRBD1. The receptor was derived from a female donor in good health. The sequence in DNA is TGTGCCAGCAGCCTCCAGACAGGGGGCTTAGCTAACTATGGCTACACCTTC. This codes for CASSLQTGGLANYGYTF.